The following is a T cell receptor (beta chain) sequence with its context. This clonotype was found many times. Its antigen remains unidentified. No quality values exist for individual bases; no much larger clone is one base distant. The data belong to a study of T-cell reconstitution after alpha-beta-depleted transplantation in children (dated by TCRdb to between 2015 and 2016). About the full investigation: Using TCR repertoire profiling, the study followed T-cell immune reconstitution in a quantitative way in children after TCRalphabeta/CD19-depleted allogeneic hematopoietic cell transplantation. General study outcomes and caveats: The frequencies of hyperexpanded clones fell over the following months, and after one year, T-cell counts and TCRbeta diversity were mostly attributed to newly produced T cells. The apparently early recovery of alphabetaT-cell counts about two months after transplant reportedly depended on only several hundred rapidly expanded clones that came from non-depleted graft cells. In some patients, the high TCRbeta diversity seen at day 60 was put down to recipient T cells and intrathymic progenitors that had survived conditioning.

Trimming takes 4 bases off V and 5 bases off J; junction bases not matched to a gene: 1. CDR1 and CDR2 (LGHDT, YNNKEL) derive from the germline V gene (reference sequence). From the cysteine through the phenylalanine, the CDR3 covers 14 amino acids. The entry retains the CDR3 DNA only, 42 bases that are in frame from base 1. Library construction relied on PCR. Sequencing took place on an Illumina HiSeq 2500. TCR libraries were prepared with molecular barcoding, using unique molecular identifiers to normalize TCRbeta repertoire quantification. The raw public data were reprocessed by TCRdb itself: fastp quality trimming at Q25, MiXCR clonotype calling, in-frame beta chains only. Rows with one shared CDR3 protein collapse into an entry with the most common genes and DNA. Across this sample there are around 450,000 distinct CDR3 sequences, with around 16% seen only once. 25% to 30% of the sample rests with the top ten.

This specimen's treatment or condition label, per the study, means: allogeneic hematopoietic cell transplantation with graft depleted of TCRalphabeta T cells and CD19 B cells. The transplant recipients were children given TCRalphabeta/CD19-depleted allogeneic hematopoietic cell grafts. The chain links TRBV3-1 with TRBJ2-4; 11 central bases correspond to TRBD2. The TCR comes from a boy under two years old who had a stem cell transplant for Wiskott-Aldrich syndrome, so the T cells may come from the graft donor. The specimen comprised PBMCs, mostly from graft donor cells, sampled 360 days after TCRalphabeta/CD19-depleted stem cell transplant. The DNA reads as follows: TGTGCCAGCAGCCGGGGACTAGCGGAAAACATTCAGTACTTC. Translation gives CASSRGLAENIQYF.